This TCR beta chain was obtained from a study of identical twins. The table lists this clonotype with a few counts. Its cognate antigen is unknown. A universal primer site arose from template switching, and cDNA bore unique molecular identifiers. One entry per CDR3 protein, called by TCRdb with MiXCR from the 5' RACE reads. The profile shows around 960,000 distinct CDR3 sequences, 9% to 15% of them singletons. CDR3 length equals 15 residues. Trimming shortened V by 5 bases and J by 5 bases, and 18 bases separated the two germline ends. Germline V gives CDR1 MNHEY, CDR2 SVGAGI. General study findings and limits: The presence of invariant MAIT and iNKT cells could partly confound analyses of zero-insertion sequences.

Separately, the same data were catalogued under a study of yellow fever vaccine responses in identical twins. That report notes: Convergence reportedly seemed to mark part of the twins' vaccine T cell response, with personalization marking the rest.

The sequence came from a woman aged 18-29 years in good health. The rearrangement uses TRBV6-5 and TRBJ2-5; maybe TRBD1 (5 bases). Sequencing was performed on PBMCs. CDR3 region: CASSTRSPGKETQYF. The DNA for the CDR3 is TGTGCCAGCAGTACCCGAAGCCCAGGGAAGGAGACCCAGTACTTC.